This T cell receptor beta chain comes out of a study of beta chain features in type 1 diabetes. Study at large: All of the samples together had over 90 million sorted cells examined. Study outcomes and limitations: Shorter TCRB CDR3s, moderately but significantly so, marked every one of the four CD4+ subsets in Type 1 diabetes patients. Possibly, sequencing cDNA over-represented cells that had high TCR expression levels. Sampled from patients, naive, central memory and Treg TCRB repertoires appeared more similar than those sampled from healthy donors.

V dropped 7 bases and J dropped 6; count of bases not matched to a gene: 11. Per the germline V gene, CDR1 is MNHNY and CDR2 is SVGAGI (reference sequence). The CDR3 is made up of 15 amino acids. Isolated RNA was reverse transcribed in full, so expressed TCRB transcripts were sequenced. Produced via immunoSEQ multiplex PCR; TCRdb's table is partial and in-frame only. The sample records some 110,000 clones, approximately 16% being singletons. This clone was picked up a small number of times. Its target is unknown. Specimen: central memory CD4+ T cells from blood. The chain recombines TRBV6-6 with TRBJ2-2, with TRBD1 matching over 7 bases. The TCR was taken from a man aged 25-40 years with type 1 diabetes. CDR3 nucleotides: TGTGCCAGCATGCCTCCGGGACAGATGGCCGGGGAGCTGTTTTTT. Translating it yields CASMPPGQMAGELFF.